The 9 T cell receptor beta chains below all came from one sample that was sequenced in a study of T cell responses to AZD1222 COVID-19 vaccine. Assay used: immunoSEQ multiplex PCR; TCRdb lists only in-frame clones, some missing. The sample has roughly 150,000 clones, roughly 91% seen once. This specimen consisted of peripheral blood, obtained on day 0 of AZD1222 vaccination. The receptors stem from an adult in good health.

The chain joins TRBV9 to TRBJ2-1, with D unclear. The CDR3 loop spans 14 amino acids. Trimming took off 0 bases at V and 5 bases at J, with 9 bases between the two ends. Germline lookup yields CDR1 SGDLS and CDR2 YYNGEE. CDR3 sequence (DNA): TGTGCCAGCAGCGTAGGAGCAGGTAACAATGAGCAGTTCTTC. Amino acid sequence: CASSVGAGNNEQFF.

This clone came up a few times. The CDR3 region has the DNA TGTGCCAGCAGCTACGGAGTCTCTGGAAACACCATATATTTT. Residues: CASSYGVSGNTIYF. This chain links TRBV5-6 with TRBJ1-3; no clear D. V shed 3 bases and J shed 0 bases, with 7 bases lying between them. From germline, CDR1 is SGHDT and CDR2 YYEEEE. CDR3 length: 14 residues.

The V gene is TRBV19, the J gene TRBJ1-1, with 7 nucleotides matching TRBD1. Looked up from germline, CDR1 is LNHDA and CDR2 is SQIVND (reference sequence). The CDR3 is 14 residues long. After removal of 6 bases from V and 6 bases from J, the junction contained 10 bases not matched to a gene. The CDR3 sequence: CASSPRQGRAEAFF. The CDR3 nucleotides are TGTGCCAGTAGCCCCCGACAGGGTAGGGCTGAAGCTTTCTTT. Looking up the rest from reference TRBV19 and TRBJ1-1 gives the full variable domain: DGGITQSPKYLFRKEGQNVTLSCEQNLNHDAMYWYRQDPGQGLRLIYYSQIVNDFQKGDIAEGYSVSREKKESFPLTVTSAQKNPTAFYLCASSPRQGRAEAFFGQGTRLTVV.

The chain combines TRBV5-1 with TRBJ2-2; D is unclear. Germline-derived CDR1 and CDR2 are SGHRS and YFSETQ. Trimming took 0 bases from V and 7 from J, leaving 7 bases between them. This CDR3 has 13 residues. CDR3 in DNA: TGCGCCAGCAGCTTGGTTCAAAACGGGGAGCTGTTTTTT. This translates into CASSLVQNGELFF.

CDR3: CAVGQGLHQPQHF. The CDR3 DNA follows: TGTGCCGTCGGACAGGGTCTACATCAGCCCCAGCATTTT. The V call is TRBV6-5, the J call TRBJ1-5; TRBD1 matches 8 bases. Trimming took 11 bases from V and 5 from J; bases not matched to a gene: 8. This CDR3 has 13 amino acids. Germline values: CDR1 MNHEY, CDR2 SVGAGI.

CDR3 in DNA: TGTGCCAGCAGCCCAACCCAGGGGGCTGTTGAAAAACTGTTTTTT. Residues: CASSPTQGAVEKLFF. V gene TRBV7-2 combines with J gene TRBJ1-4; 8 bases fit TRBD1. J gave up 7 bases and V 5 bases, and 9 bases lay outside the gene matches. Germline loops: CDR1 SGHTA, CDR2 FQGNSA. This CDR3 spans 15 amino acids.

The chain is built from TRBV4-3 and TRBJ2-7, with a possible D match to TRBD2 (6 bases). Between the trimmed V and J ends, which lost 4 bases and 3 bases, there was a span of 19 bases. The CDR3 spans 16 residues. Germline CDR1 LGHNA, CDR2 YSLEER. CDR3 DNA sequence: TGCGCCAGCAGCCCAGATAGCGGAGACGGGGTCTACGAGCAGTACTTC. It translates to CASSPDSGDGVYEQYF.

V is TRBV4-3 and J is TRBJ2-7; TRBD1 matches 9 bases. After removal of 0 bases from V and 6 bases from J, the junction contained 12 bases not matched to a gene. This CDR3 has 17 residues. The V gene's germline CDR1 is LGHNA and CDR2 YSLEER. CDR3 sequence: CASSQDTGGAGAAEQYF. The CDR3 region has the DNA TGCGCCAGCAGCCAAGACACAGGGGGCGCCGGGGCGGCCGAGCAGTACTTC.

CDR3 loop: CASSYSNEQFF. The CDR3 DNA is TGTGCCAGCAGTTACTCCAATGAGCAGTTCTTC. This chain connects TRBV6-5 to TRBJ2-1; D not certain. Germline CDR1 is MNHEY and CDR2 is SVGAGI. V gave up 0 bases and J gave up 6 bases, with 0 bases separating them. This CDR3 has 11 residues.